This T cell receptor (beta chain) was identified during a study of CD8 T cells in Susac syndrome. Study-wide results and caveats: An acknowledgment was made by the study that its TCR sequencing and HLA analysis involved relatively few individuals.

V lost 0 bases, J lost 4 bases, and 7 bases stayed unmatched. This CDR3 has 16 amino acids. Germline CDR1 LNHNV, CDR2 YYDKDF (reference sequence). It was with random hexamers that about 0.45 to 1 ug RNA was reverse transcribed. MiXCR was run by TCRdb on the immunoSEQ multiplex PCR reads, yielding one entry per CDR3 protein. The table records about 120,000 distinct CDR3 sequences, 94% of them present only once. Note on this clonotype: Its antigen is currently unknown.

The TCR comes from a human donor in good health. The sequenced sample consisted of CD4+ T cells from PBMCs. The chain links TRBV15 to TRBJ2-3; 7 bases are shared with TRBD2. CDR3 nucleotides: TGTGCCACCAGCAGAGAAGGGCGGGAGTATGCAGATACGCAGTATTTT. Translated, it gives CATSREGREYADTQYF.